The next 31 T cell receptor beta chains were all read from a single sample in a study of blood T cells in healthy people across ages. Primed by a sample-barcoded 5' primer and a J-beta primer mix, a second PCR proceeded for 7 to 11 cycles. MiXCR, applied by TCRdb to the 5' RACE reads, yields one record per CDR3 protein. This table holds just under 750,000 distinct CDR3 sequences, about 20% found once. The sequencing input was blood. The receptors come from a man aged 65 to 85 in good health.

A few counts support this clonotype. V is TRBV25-1 and J is TRBJ1-2; unclear D gene. Per germline, CDR1 MGHDK and CDR2 SYGVNS. The V gene lost 3 bases and the J gene lost 4 bases, with 15 bases spanning the gap. This CDR3 has 15 residues. In nucleotides, the CDR3 is TGTGCCAGCAGTGAGAACACGGTCCCCCTCTATGGCTACACCTTC. This gives the protein CASSENTVPLYGYTF.

This clonotype was counted at least ten times. This chain links TRBV6-5 with TRBJ2-5, with TRBD2 identical over 8 bases. This CDR3 is 17 amino acids long. Looked up from germline, CDR1 is MNHEY and CDR2 is SVGAGI. V shed 4 bases, J shed 6 bases, and the junction held 16 bases outside the gene matches. This CDR3 is CASSSRPGLGRPQTQYF. The CDR3 bases are TGTGCCAGCAGTTCCCGCCCGGGACTAGGAAGGCCGCAGACCCAGTACTTC.

The table lists this clonotype with a few counts. This chain links TRBV18 with TRBJ2-1, with TRBD1 matching 8 bases. The CDR3 runs 16 residues. V shed 3 bases and J 1 base; nucleotides not matched to a gene: 5. CDR1 is KGHSH, CDR2 LQKENI, per germline. CDR3 protein: CASSPGTGFSYNEQFF. The DNA for the CDR3 is TGTGCCAGCTCACCCGGGACAGGCTTTTCCTACAATGAGCAGTTCTTC.

This clonotype was seen more than once but under ten times. This rearrangement joins TRBV24-1 to TRBJ2-2, with TRBD2 matching 10 bases. From germline, CDR1 is KGHDR and CDR2 SFDVKD. CDR3 length: 15 residues. V gave up 7 bases and J gave up 2 bases; unmatched junction bases: 3. The CDR3 nucleotides are TGTGCCACCAGAACTAGCGGGACTAACACCGGGGAGCTGTTTTTT. It codes for CATRTSGTNTGELFF.

In its sample, this clonotype was seen many times. This sequence joins TRBV20-1 and TRBJ2-5; 11 nucleotides agree with TRBD2. Germline V lookup: CDR1 DFQATT, CDR2 SNEGSKA (reference sequence). V shed 0 bases and J 5 bases; nucleotides not matched to a gene: 5. The length of the CDR3 is 15 residues. The CDR3 DNA reads TGCAGTGCTAGAGATTTTGTAGCGGGGGGGGAGACCCAGTACTTC. This translates into CSARDFVAGGETQYF.

The CDR3: CASSWVTGELFF. As DNA, the CDR3 is TGTGCCAGCAGCTGGGTCACCGGGGAGCTGTTTTTT. The J gene is TRBJ2-2, the V gene TRBV5-6; D is ambiguous. CDR3 size: 12 residues. Trimming removed 3 bases at V and 4 bases at J, with 4 bases between. CDR1 is SGHDT, CDR2 YYEEEE, per germline. Combining the CDR3 with reference TRBV5-6 and TRBJ2-2 gives the whole variable domain DAGVTQSPTHLIKTRGQQVTLRCSPKSGHDTVSWYQQALGQGPQFIFQYYEEEERQRGNFPDRFSGHQFPNYSSELNVNALLLGDSALYLCASSWVTGELFFGEGSRLTVL.

The chain couples TRBV5-1 to TRBJ1-4, with unresolved D. The CDR3 runs to 14 residues. Germline V gene lookup returns CDR1 SGHRS and CDR2 YFSETQ. The V and J ends lost 6 bases and 5 bases respectively, with 14 bases between them. The CDR3 region is CASTRDPENEKLFF. The CDR3 DNA follows: TGCGCCAGCACCCGCGACCCCGAAAATGAAAAACTGTTTTTT.

A few counts support this clonotype. This chain connects TRBV20-1 to TRBJ2-4, with no clear D. V shed 0 bases and J shed 1 base, with 10 bases lying between them. The CDR3 is 15 residues long. Germline values: CDR1 DFQATT, CDR2 SNEGSKA (reference sequence). The chain's CDR3 is CSARDVGRAKNIQYF. DNA for the CDR3: TGCAGTGCTAGAGATGTTGGGCGGGCCAAAAACATTCAGTACTTC.

This chain uses TRBV18 with TRBJ2-5; 7 bases match TRBD1. Near its end, the DNA agrees better with TRBJ2-7, so the J call may be wrong. This CDR3 region has 16 residues. The V gene's germline CDR1 is KGHSH and CDR2 LQKENI. CDR3 residues: CASSPLTGDGPYEQYF. The CDR3 DNA is TGTGCCAGCTCACCCCTTACAGGGGATGGGCCCTACGAGCAGTACTTC.

This clonotype has a handful of counts. The rearrangement joins TRBV5-6 to TRBJ1-1; the D is unclear. The CDR3 is 11 residues long. The V end lost 4 bases, the J end lost 6 bases, and 7 bases lay between the germline ends. CDR1 SGHDT and CDR2 YYEEEE come from the germline V gene. The CDR3 protein is CASSRKSEAFF. CDR3 bases: TGTGCCAGCAGCCGAAAGTCTGAAGCTTTCTTT.

The genes are TRBV20-1 and TRBJ2-7; D remains ambiguous. This CDR3 has 11 amino acids. The germline V and J ends were trimmed by 2 bases and 6 bases, with 8 bases remaining between them. Germline CDR1 is DFQATT and CDR2 is SNEGSKA (reference sequence). As DNA, the CDR3 is TGCAGTGCTAGATGGCAGGTCGAGCAGTACTTC. The encoded protein is CSARWQVEQYF.

This clonotype was seen more than once but under ten times. The genes are TRBV7-9 and TRBJ1-3; D may be TRBD1 (5 bases). The CDR3 contains 13 residues. CDR1 and CDR2 from the germline V gene are SEHNR and FQNEAQ (reference sequence). The V and J ends lost 7 bases and 3 bases respectively, with 10 bases between them. The CDR3 protein is CASKGVFGNTIYF. The CDR3 region has the DNA TGTGCCAGCAAAGGGGTTTTTGGAAACACCATATATTTT.

This clonotype was counted only a few times. The chain has TRBV20-1 and TRBJ1-1, with 8 bases matching TRBD1. This CDR3 is 12 amino acids long. V lost 6 bases, J lost 6 bases, and 6 bases stayed unmatched. Germline loops: CDR1 DFQATT, CDR2 SNEGSKA (reference sequence). CDR3 in DNA: TGCAGTGCCGAACAGGGGGTGGCTGAAGCTTTCTTT. Protein sequence: CSAEQGVAEAFF.

This clonotype was picked up many times. Here the CDR3 DNA reads TGTGCCAGCAGCAACCTCGGACTTATGAACACTGAAGCTTTCTTT. It yields the protein CASSNLGLMNTEAFF. The V gene is TRBV11-2, the J gene TRBJ1-1; D remains unclear. V was clipped by 5 bases and J by 0 bases, with 13 bases between them. Germline-derived CDR1 and CDR2 are SGHAT and FQNNGV. The CDR3 length is 15 residues.

There are a few counts of this clonotype. The genes are TRBV5-8 and TRBJ2-7, with D uncertain. The V gene's germline CDR1 is SGHTS and CDR2 YDEGEE. This CDR3 has 12 residues. The V gene lost 6 bases and the J gene lost 8 bases, with 15 bases spanning the gap. CDR3 sequence: CASNLIGQQQYF. The CDR3 DNA reads TGTGCCAGCAACCTCATTGGCCAACAGCAGTACTTC.

This clonotype was detected a few times. This chain links TRBV24-1 with TRBJ2-3; D may be TRBD1 or TRBD2 (5 bases each). Germline CDR1 and CDR2: KGHDR and SFDVKD. V was trimmed by 3 bases and J by 2 bases, leaving 14 bases between them. The CDR3 runs to 16 residues. The CDR3 loop is CATSDPGAANTDTQYF. CDR3 sequence (DNA): TGTGCCACCAGTGATCCCGGGGCAGCCAACACAGATACGCAGTATTTT.

This clonotype was found a few times. The rearrangement joins TRBV7-8 to TRBJ2-7, with D possibly being TRBD1 (5 bases). Trimming removed 3 bases at V and 3 bases at J, with 9 bases between. This CDR3 region has 13 residues. Germline CDR1 is SGHVS and CDR2 is FQNEAQ. The DNA of the CDR3 is TGTGCCAGCAGCTTCCGAGACAGCTACGAGCAGTACGTC. Amino acid sequence: CASSFRDSYEQYV.

V gene TRBV29-1 combines with J gene TRBJ1-1, with TRBD1 matching 9 bases. CDR1 and CDR2 (germline): SQVTM, ANQGSEA. The CDR3 sequence is 13 residues long. Germline trimming cut 7 bases from V and 5 bases from J; bases unmatched to any gene: 8. This CDR3 reads CSGETTGGTEAFF. Written as DNA, the CDR3 is TGCAGCGGGGAGACGACAGGGGGAACTGAAGCTTTCTTT.

This clonotype appeared a few times. The J gene is TRBJ2-5, the V gene TRBV12-3 or TRBV12-4, with 7 positions matching TRBD1. V shed 3 bases, J shed 0 bases, and the junction held 4 bases outside the gene matches. The CDR3 contains 15 residues. The CDR3 here is CASSFHRGNQETQYF. CDR3 in DNA: TGTGCCAGCAGTTTCCACAGGGGAAACCAAGAGACCCAGTACTTC.

V and J are TRBV14 and TRBJ2-7; TRBD2 might be the D (5 bases). With 1 base removed from V and 4 bases from J, the gap between germline ends came to 14 bases. CDR3 size: 15 residues. From germline, CDR1 is SGHDN and CDR2 FVKESK. The CDR3 bases are TGTGCCAGCAGCCAAGGAACCGGGAACTTATACGAGCAGTACTTC. This translates into CASSQGTGNLYEQYF.

In this sample, this clonotype turned up a few times. In nucleotides, the CDR3 is TGTGCCACCAGTGTCCGGTCCACCAATGAGCAGTTCTTC. Residues: CATSVRSTNEQFF. The chain joins TRBV24-1 to TRBJ2-1; D not resolved. Trimming took 5 bases from V and 6 from J, leaving 10 bases between them. Germline V lookup: CDR1 KGHDR, CDR2 SFDVKD. This CDR3 spans 13 amino acids.

This clonotype came up a few times. This rearrangement joins TRBV7-9 to TRBJ2-3; a possible D gene is TRBD2 (5 bases). The V gene's germline CDR1 is SEHNR and CDR2 FQNEAQ (reference sequence). Trimming pared 2 bases from V and 3 bases from J, leaving 21 bases between. CDR3 length equals 18 residues. CDR3 sequence (DNA): TGTGCCAGCAGCTTATTCCTCTGTGGGAGCGTTTGTACAGATACGCAGTATTTT. Amino acid sequence: CASSLFLCGSVCTDTQYF.

This clonotype was detected only a few times. The chain recombines TRBV28 with TRBJ2-7; the match to TRBD2 covers 8 bases. The CDR3 is 14 residues long. Germline V gene lookup returns CDR1 MDHEN and CDR2 SYDVKM. J lost 7 bases, V lost 4 bases, and 9 bases had no gene match. The CDR3 reads CASSSGLAKREQYF. In DNA form, the CDR3 reads TGTGCCAGCAGTTCCGGACTAGCTAAGCGAGAGCAGTACTTC.

This clonotype was detected a few times. The chain employs TRBV29-1 and TRBJ1-1; the D is unclear. V lost 8 bases to trimming and J lost 2 bases, with 15 bases between them. CDR1 SQVTM and CDR2 ANQGSEA come from the germline V gene. The CDR3 has 13 residues. This chain's CDR3 is CSFRPLSNTEAFF. The CDR3, as DNA: TGCAGCTTTCGACCGCTGTCAAACACTGAAGCTTTCTTT. The full variable domain, its missing parts supplied by reference TRBV29-1 and TRBJ1-1, is SAVISQKPSRDICQRGTSLTIQCQVDSQVTMMFWYRQQPGQSLTLIATANQGSEATYESGFVIDKFPISRPNLTFSTLTVSNMSPEDSSIYLCSFRPLSNTEAFFGQGTRLTVV.

The chain combines TRBV12-3 or TRBV12-4 with TRBJ2-3; D gene ambiguous. V dropped 5 bases and J dropped 15 bases, with 18 bases sitting between them. This CDR3 is built from 12 residues. As DNA, the CDR3 is TGTGCCAGCAGTCCCCCGAGACCGGTCATTTATTTT. It yields the protein CASSPPRPVIYF.

This clonotype was counted a few times. The chain uses TRBV10-3 and TRBJ2-3; D gene unclear. The V and J ends lost 4 bases and 0 bases respectively, with 5 bases between them. This CDR3 is built from 13 residues. Germline CDR1 reads ENHRY; CDR2 reads SYGVKD. The CDR3 nucleotides read TGTGCCATCAGTGTCGCTAGCACAGATACGCAGTATTTT. This encodes CAISVASTDTQYF.

The chain employs TRBV12-3 or TRBV12-4 and TRBJ2-5, with D possibly called TRBD1 or TRBD2 (5 bases each). The V end lost 7 bases, the J end lost 4 bases, and 16 bases lay between the germline ends. The CDR3 contains 14 residues. The CDR3 spells CASTLDRGGETQYF. In DNA form, the CDR3 reads TGTGCCAGCACCCTCGACAGAGGAGGAGAGACCCAGTACTTC.

V and J are TRBV29-1 and TRBJ2-3; D is unresolved. Trimming took off 7 bases at V and 0 bases at J, with 14 bases between the two ends. The CDR3 loop spans 14 amino acids. CDR1 SQVTM and CDR2 ANQGSEA come from the germline V gene. The CDR3 nucleotides read TGCAGCGCCGGCGGACCACTAAGCACAGATACGCAGTATTTT. Its protein product is CSAGGPLSTDTQYF.

In its sample, this clonotype was seen a few times. This chain uses TRBV9 with TRBJ2-3; TRBD2 matches at 7 bases. J gave up 2 bases and V 3 bases, and 6 bases lay outside the gene matches. This CDR3 comprises 15 residues. CDR1 and CDR2 (germline): SGDLS, YYNGEE. DNA for the CDR3: TGTGCCAGCAGCGGAGCGGGAATTTACACAGATACGCAGTATTTT. Residues: CASSGAGIYTDTQYF. The variable domain in full, with the rest retrieved from reference TRBV9 and TRBJ2-3, is DSGVTQTPKHLITATGQRVTLRCSPRSGDLSVYWYQQSLDQGLQFLIQYYNGEERAKGNILERFSAQQFPDLHSELNLSSLELGDSALYFCASSGAGIYTDTQYFGPGTRLTVL.

This clonotype has just one count. The CDR3 spells CASSTLAGASTDTQYF. The CDR3 DNA is TGCGCCAGCAGCACCTTAGCGGGGGCTTCCACAGATACGCAGTATTTT. The chain combines TRBV5-1 with TRBJ2-3, with 9 bases matching TRBD2. J lost 2 bases, V lost 4 bases, and 8 bases had no gene match. The CDR3 totals 16 residues. Germline assignment: CDR1 SGHRS and CDR2 YFSETQ. Full variable domain (remainder filled in from reference TRBV5-1 and TRBJ2-3): KAGVTQTPRYLIKTRGQQVTLSCSPISGHRSVSWYQQTPGQGLQFLFEYFSETQRNKGNFPGRFSGRQFSNSRSEMNVSTLELGDSALYLCASSTLAGASTDTQYFGPGTRLTVL.

The gene calls are TRBV11-2 and TRBJ2-1; D may correspond to TRBD1 or TRBD2 (6 bases each). The J call may be incorrect, as the DNA end agrees better with TRBJ2-7. CDR1 is SGHAT and CDR2 is FQNNGV in the germline V gene. The CDR3 runs to 15 residues. This chain's CDR3 is CASSERGVSDYEQYF. The CDR3 DNA reads as TGTGCCAGCAGCGAGAGGGGGGTTTCAGACTACGAGCAGTACTTC.